This T cell receptor (beta chain) emerged from a study of cytomegalovirus exposure and HLA in healthy donors. The ends were cut back, 4 bases at V and 5 bases at J, with 21 bases in the middle. There are 16 residues in the CDR3. Looked up from germline, CDR1 is SGHNT and CDR2 is YYREEE (reference sequence). As for this clone: Its antigen is unidentified.

Points from the study as a whole: In a later analysis, HLA-associated beta chains showed higher expansion and lower generation probabilities than comparable chains. Association with HLA alleles at 0.05 false discovery rate was found for roughly 17,000 TCR beta sequences in a later analysis.

A multiplex PCR was run with 60 Vbeta primers and 13 Jbeta primers. The table came from immunoSEQ multiplex PCR; TCRdb's copy has only in-frame clones and leaves some out. The sample carries about 160,000 clones, 60% to 80% recorded once. The sequenced material came from PBMCs. The rearrangement joins TRBV5-4 to TRBJ2-5; D perhaps matches TRBD2 (6 bases). This receptor was identified in a man in his forties or fifties in good health and CMV-seropositive. Here the CDR3 reads CASSVNPGTGGETQYF. In DNA form, the CDR3 reads TGTGCCAGCAGCGTAAACCCCGGGACTGGGGGTGAGACCCAGTACTTC.